Following are 15 T cell receptor beta chains from one sample sequenced in a study of T cell responses to AZD1222 COVID-19 vaccine. Clones were read by immunoSEQ multiplex PCR, and TCRdb kept only the in-frame ones, dropping some. The sample contains about 76,000 clones, over 60% of which appear only once. The sequencing used peripheral blood, collected 28 days after the second dose of the MenACWY control vaccine. The receptors come from an adult who received the MenACWY meningococcal vaccine as a control.

This clone was observed a handful of times. The chain has TRBV2 and TRBJ2-7; TRBD2 matches 10 bases. The CDR3 runs to 15 residues. The V gene end was trimmed by 1 base and the J gene end by 4 bases; junction bases not matched to a gene: 4. From germline, CDR1 is SNHLY and CDR2 FYNNEI. The CDR3 reads CASSEVAGGPYEQYF. CDR3 DNA: TGTGCCAGCAGTGAAGTAGCGGGGGGACCGTACGAGCAGTACTTC.

This clone was seen more than once but under ten times. The chain is built from TRBV10-2 and TRBJ1-5; D is possibly TRBD1 (5 bases). Per germline, CDR1 WSHSY and CDR2 SAAADI. This CDR3 is built from 16 residues. Trimming cost V 0 bases and J 0 bases, with 9 bases left between them. Here the CDR3 DNA reads TGCGCCAGCAGTGAGTCCCCAGGGAATAGCAATCAGCCCCAGCATTTT. It yields the protein CASSESPGNSNQPQHF.

The chain has TRBV11-2 and TRBJ2-1, with D maybe TRBD1 (6 bases). This CDR3 spans 16 amino acids. Germline lookup yields CDR1 SGHAT and CDR2 FQNNGV. Trimming left V 5 bases short and J 8 bases short, with 22 bases between. The CDR3 is CASSTQAAGPGDEQFF. CDR3 DNA: TGTGCCAGCAGCACCCAAGCCGCCGGGCCAGGGGATGAGCAGTTCTTC.

The chain employs TRBV11-1 and TRBJ2-1; the D is unclear. Looked up from germline, CDR1 is SGHAT and CDR2 is FQDESV (reference sequence). V lost 1 base, J lost 2 bases, and 6 bases lay in between. CDR3 size: 14 residues. CDR3 coding DNA: TGTGCCAGCAGCTTAGGAATAGCCTACAATGAGCAGTTCTTC. Its protein is CASSLGIAYNEQFF.

This clone was seen a single time. The rearrangement uses TRBV6-5 and TRBJ1-2; D perhaps matches TRBD1 (6 bases). Germline V gene data show CDR1 as MNHEY and CDR2 as SVGAGI. CDR3 length: 15 residues. The ends were cut back, 0 bases at V and 2 bases at J, with 10 bases in the middle. The CDR3 reads CASSYSTGYNYGYTF. CDR3 in DNA: TGTGCCAGCAGTTACTCCACAGGGTACAACTATGGCTACACCTTC.

The chain combines TRBV4-1 with TRBJ1-1, with D maybe TRBD1 (5 bases). The CDR3 is made up of 16 amino acids. CDR1 and CDR2 from the germline V gene are MGHRA and YSYEKL. With 0 bases removed from V and 1 base from J, the gap between germline ends came to 12 bases. In nucleotides, the CDR3 is TGCGCCAGCAGCCAAGAGGGGCAGGGAGCGAACACTGAAGCTTTCTTT. Protein product: CASSQEGQGANTEAFF.

This rearrangement joins TRBV6-5 to TRBJ1-3; D is uncertain. V dropped 10 bases and J dropped 0 bases, with 16 bases sitting between them. This CDR3 has 15 residues. Germline V gene data show CDR1 as MNHEY and CDR2 as SVGAGI. Written as DNA, the CDR3 is TGTGCCACCAACGGGGTCATGGACTCTGGAAACACCATATATTTT. This gives the protein CATNGVMDSGNTIYF.

The V call is TRBV6-5, the J call TRBJ2-1; perhaps TRBD2 as D (6 bases). Germline CDR1 is MNHEY and CDR2 is SVGAGI. V was pared by 6 bases and J by 6 bases, with 9 bases between. The CDR3 length is 12 residues. CDR3 amino acids: CASRGGSNEQFF. The CDR3 DNA reads TGTGCCAGCAGGGGGGGTTCCAATGAGCAGTTCTTC.

The chain joins TRBV6-5 to TRBJ1-1; D possibly corresponds to TRBD1 (6 bases). The germline CDR1 and CDR2 sequences are MNHEY and SVGAGI. Trimming took off 4 bases at V and 5 bases at J, with 11 bases between the two ends. The CDR3 has 13 residues. The CDR3 sequence is CASSSLGATEAFF. CDR3 bases: TGTGCCAGCAGTTCTTTGGGGGCTACTGAAGCTTTCTTT.

The chain links TRBV5-3 to TRBJ2-5, with D unclear. TRBV5-3 counts as an open reading frame of uncertain function. The V and J ends lost 0 bases and 5 bases respectively, with 11 bases between them. The CDR3 has 14 residues. CDR3 nucleotide sequence: TGTGCCAGAAGCTTGGCCCTGGGAAGCGAGACCCAGTACTTC. Protein product: CARSLALGSETQYF.

The chain uses TRBV7-8 and TRBJ2-1; 11 bases map to TRBD2. Germline V lookup: CDR1 SGHVS, CDR2 FQNEAQ. Trimming at V came to 5 bases and at J to 7 bases, leaving 10 bases not matched to a gene. The CDR3 contains 16 residues. This chain's CDR3 is CASSHSLAGARNEQFF. DNA of the CDR3: TGTGCCAGCAGCCATTCACTAGCGGGAGCCCGAAATGAGCAGTTCTTC. The whole variable domain, remainder taken from reference TRBV7-8 and TRBJ2-1, is GAGVSQSPRYKVAKRGQDVALRCDPISGHVSLFWYQQALGQGPEFLTYFQNEAQLDKSGLPSDRFFAERPEGSVSTLKIQRTQQEDSAVYLCASSHSLAGARNEQFFGPGTRLTVL.

V and J are TRBV5-8 and TRBJ2-1; D is uncertain. The CDR3 runs 13 residues. CDR1 is SGHTS, CDR2 YDEGEE, per germline. The V and J ends lost 0 bases and 6 bases respectively, with 7 bases between them. The CDR3 sequence is CASSLDRSNEQFF. CDR3 sequence (DNA): TGTGCCAGCAGCTTGGATCGCTCCAATGAGCAGTTCTTC.

The chain joins TRBV19 to TRBJ2-5; the D gene is possibly TRBD2 (5 bases). This CDR3 is 13 amino acids long. Trimming removed 3 bases at V and 5 bases at J, with 10 bases between. Per the germline V gene, CDR1 is LNHDA and CDR2 is SQIVND (reference sequence). CDR3 coding DNA: TGTGCCAGTAGTATGTCACGCGGGGAGACCCAGTACTTC. Translated: CASSMSRGETQYF.

The chain carries TRBV24-1 and TRBJ2-5; possibly TRBD2 for D (5 bases). The CDR3 sequence is 14 residues long. The V end was cut by 2 bases, the J end by 9 bases, with 15 bases between. The germline V gene has CDR1 KGHDR and CDR2 SFDVKD. The CDR3 here is CATSDSRDLGAQYF. Here the CDR3 DNA reads TGTGCCACCAGTGATTCCAGAGACCTCGGGGCCCAGTACTTC.

The chain carries TRBV4-3 and TRBJ1-3; 10 bases fit TRBD1. Germline trimming cut 3 bases from V and 4 bases from J; bases unmatched to any gene: 9. The germline V gene encodes CDR1 LGHNA and CDR2 YSLEER. The CDR3 has 17 residues. The CDR3 DNA reads as TGCGCCAGCAGCCAGATGACAGGGGGCGCATCAGGAAACACCATATATTTT. Translation: CASSQMTGGASGNTIYF.